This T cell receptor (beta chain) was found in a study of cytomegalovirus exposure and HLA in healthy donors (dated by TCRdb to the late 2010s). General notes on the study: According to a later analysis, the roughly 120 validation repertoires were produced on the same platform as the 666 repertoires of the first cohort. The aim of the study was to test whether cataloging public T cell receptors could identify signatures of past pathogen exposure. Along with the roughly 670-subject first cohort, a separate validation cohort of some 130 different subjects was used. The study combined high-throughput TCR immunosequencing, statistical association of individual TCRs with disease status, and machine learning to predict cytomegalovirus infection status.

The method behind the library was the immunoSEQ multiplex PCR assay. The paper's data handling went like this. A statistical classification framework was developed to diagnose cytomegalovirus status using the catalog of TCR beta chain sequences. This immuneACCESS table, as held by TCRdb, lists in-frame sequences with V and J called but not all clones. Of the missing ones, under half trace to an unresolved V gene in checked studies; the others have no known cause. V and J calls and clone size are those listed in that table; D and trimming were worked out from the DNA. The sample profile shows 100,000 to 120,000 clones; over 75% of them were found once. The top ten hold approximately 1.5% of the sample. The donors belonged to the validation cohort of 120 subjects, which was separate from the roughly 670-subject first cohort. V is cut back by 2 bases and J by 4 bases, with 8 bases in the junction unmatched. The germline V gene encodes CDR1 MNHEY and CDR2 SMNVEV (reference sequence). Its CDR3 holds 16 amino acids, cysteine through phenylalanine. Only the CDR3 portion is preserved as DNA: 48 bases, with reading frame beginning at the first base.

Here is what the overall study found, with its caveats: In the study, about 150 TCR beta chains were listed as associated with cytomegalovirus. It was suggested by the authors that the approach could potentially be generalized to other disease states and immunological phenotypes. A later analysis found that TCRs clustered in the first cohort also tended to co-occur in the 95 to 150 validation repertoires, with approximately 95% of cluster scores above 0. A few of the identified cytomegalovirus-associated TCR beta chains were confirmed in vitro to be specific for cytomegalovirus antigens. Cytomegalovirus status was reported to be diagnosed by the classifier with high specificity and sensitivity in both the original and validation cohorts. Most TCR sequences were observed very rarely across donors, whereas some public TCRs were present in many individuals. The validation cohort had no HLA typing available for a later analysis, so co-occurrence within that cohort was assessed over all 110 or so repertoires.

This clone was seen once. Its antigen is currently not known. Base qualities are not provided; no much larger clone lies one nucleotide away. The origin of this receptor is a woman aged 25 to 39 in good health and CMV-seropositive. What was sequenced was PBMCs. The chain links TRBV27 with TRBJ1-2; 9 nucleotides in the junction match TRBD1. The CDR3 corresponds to CASSLPGQGPPYGYTF. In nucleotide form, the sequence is TGTGCCAGCAGTTTACCTGGACAGGGGCCACCCTATGGCTACACCTTC.